The T cell receptor (beta chain) described here comes from a study of regulatory T cells in long-lasting Graves disease. This clonotype was picked up many times. V lost 2 bases and J 5 bases, leaving 12 bases between the germline ends. CDR3 length: 15 amino acids. Germline V gives CDR1 MNHEY, CDR2 SVGAGI. Libraries of TCR beta came from iRepertoire HTBI primers plus Arm-PCR of CDR3 regions. Original handling: Some 57 TRBV and 13 to 15 TRBJ segments were identified across samples. From the multiplex PCR reads, TCRdb called clonotypes with MiXCR, one entry per CDR3 protein. The authors' filters were not applied to this entry. The sample consists of some 250,000 distinct CDR3 sequences, around 16% of them appearing once. Documented time point: newly diagnosed GD, antithyroid drugs for less than 3 months. There was RNA extracted from PBMCs, and the TCR library was made from it. Recruitment took place at an endocrinology department in Xi'an, China.

The sequences come from peripheral blood mononuclear cells (PBMCs), collected at new diagnosis, from a patient treated with antithyroid drugs. The chain links TRBV6-5 to TRBJ1-4, with a tentative D call TRBD1 (5 bases). The clonotype was recovered from a female donor with Graves disease. The CDR3 region is CASSYRGTLNEKLFF. CDR3 bases: TGTGCCAGCAGTTACAGGGGAACCCTGAATGAAAAACTGTTTTTT.